Included here is one TCR beta chain sequence, with context. Trimming took 2 bases from V and 2 from J, leaving 10 bases between them. Germline V gene sequence: CDR1 SGDLS, CDR2 YYNGEE. This CDR3 region has 14 residues. These data belong to a study of blood T cell repertoires in COVID-19. Using immunoSEQ multiplex PCR, the repertoire was profiled, and TCRdb retains in-frame clones only, with some absent. Of fewer than 300,000 clones in the sample, around 88% were seen once. This chain uses TRBV9 with TRBJ1-2, with no clear D. The receptor's source is a man aged 35-49 years who had recovered from COVID-19. Sequencing was performed on PBMCs or T cells enriched from blood (not recorded which). CDR3 nucleotides: TGTGCCAGCAGCGTTGGCACGGAGAACTATGGCTACACCTTC. This translates into CASSVGTENYGYTF.